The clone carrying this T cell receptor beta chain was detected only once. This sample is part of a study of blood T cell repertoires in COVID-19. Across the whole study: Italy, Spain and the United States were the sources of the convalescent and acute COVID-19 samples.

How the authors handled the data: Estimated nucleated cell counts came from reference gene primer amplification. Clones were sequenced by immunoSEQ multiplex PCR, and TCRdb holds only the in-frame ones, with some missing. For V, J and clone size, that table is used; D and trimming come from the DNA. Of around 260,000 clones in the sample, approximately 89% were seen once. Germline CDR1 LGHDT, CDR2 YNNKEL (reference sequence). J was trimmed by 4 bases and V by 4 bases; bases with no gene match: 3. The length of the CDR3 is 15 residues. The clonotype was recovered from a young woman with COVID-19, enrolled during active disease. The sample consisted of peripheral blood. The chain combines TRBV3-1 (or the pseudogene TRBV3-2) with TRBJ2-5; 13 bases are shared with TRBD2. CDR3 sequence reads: CASSLGLAGVETQYF. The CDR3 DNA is TGTGCCAGCAGCCTCGGACTAGCGGGAGTAGAGACCCAGTACTTC.